The 2 T cell receptor beta chains in this list originate from one sample, sequenced in a study of cytomegalovirus exposure and HLA in healthy donors. 60 Vbeta and 13 Jbeta primers were used in PCR. Clones were sequenced by immunoSEQ multiplex PCR, and TCRdb holds only the in-frame ones, with some missing. The sample carries roughly 150,000 clones, around 73% recorded once. Input material: PBMCs. Receptors originate from a woman between 18 and 29 years old in good health and CMV-seropositive.

CDR3 bases: TGTGCCAGCAGCGAGAGAGATCGGGAGACCCAGTACTTC. Protein sequence: CASSERDRETQYF. V usage is TRBV9 and J usage is TRBJ2-5, with D hard to call. The V end lost 3 bases, the J end lost 5 bases, and 11 bases lay between the germline ends. Germline loops: CDR1 SGDLS, CDR2 YYNGEE. The CDR3 is made up of 13 amino acids.

This clone has a handful of counts. The chain carries TRBV30 and TRBJ1-2; 10 bases align to TRBD1. The germline gives CDR1 GTSNPN, CDR2 SVGIG (reference sequence). Unmatched junction bases numbered 2, after V lost 5 bases and J lost 5 bases. The CDR3 extends over 12 amino acids. CDR3 region: CAWVDRGYGYTF. CDR3 sequence (DNA): TGTGCCTGGGTGGACAGGGGGTATGGCTACACCTTC.